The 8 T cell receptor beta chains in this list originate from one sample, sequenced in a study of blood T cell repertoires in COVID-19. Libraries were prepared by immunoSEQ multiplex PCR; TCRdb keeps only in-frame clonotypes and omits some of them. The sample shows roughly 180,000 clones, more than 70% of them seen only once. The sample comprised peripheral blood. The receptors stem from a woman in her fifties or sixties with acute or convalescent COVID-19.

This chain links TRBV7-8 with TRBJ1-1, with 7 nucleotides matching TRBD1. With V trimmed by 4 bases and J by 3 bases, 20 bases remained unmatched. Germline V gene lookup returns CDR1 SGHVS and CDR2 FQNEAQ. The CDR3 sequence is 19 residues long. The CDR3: CASSSNRQGSVPRYTEAFF. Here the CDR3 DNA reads TGTGCCAGCAGCTCGAATAGACAGGGTTCTGTTCCTCGATACACTGAAGCTTTCTTT. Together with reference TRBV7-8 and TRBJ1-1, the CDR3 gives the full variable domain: GAGVSQSPRYKVAKRGQDVALRCDPISGHVSLFWYQQALGQGPEFLTYFQNEAQLDKSGLPSDRFFAERPEGSVSTLKIQRTQQEDSAVYLCASSSNRQGSVPRYTEAFFGQGTRLTVV.

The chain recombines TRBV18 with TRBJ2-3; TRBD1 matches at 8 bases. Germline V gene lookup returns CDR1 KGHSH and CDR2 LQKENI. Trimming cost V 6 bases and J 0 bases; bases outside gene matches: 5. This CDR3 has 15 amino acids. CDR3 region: CASSRRQGSTDTQYF. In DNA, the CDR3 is TGTGCCAGCTCTCGCCGACAGGGGAGCACAGATACGCAGTATTTT.

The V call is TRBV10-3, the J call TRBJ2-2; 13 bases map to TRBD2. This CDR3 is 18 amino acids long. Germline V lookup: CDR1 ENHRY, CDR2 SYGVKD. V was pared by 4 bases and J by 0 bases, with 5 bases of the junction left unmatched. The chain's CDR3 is CAISGGTSGKANTGELFF. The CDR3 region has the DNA TGTGCCATCAGTGGGGGGACTAGCGGGAAGGCGAACACCGGGGAGCTGTTTTTT.

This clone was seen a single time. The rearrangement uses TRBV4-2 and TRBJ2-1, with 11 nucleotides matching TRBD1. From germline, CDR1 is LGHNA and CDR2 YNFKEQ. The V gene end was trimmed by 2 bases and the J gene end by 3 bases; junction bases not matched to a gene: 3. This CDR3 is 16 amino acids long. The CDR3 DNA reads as TGTGCCAGCAGCCAAAGGGGACAGGGGGACTACAATGAGCAGTTCTTC. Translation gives CASSQRGQGDYNEQFF.

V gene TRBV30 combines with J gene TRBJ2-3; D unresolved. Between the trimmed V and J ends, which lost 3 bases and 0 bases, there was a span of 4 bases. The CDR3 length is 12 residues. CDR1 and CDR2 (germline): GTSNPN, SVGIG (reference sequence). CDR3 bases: TGTGCCTGGAGAGCGAGCACAGATACGCAGTATTTT. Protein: CAWRASTDTQYF.

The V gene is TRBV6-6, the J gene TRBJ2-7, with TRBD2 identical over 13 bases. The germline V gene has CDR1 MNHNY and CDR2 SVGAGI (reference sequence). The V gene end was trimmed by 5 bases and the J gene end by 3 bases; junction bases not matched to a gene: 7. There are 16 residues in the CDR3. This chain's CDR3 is CASSTSGRARGYEQYV. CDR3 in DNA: TGTGCCAGCAGTACTAGCGGGAGGGCCCGGGGCTACGAGCAGTACGTC.

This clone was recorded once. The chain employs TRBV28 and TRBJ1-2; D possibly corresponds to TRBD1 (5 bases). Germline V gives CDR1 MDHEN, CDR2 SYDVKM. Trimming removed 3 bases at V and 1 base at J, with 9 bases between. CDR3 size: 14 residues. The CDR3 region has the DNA TGTGCCAGCAGTTTGGGGCCCCATAACTATGGCTACACCTTC. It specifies CASSLGPHNYGYTF.

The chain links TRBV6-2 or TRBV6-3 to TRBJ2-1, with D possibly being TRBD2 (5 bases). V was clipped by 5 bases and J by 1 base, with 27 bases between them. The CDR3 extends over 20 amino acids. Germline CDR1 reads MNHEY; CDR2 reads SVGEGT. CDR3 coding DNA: TGTGCCAGCAGTACGACCTTTACTGCTACTAGTGTTAGGTCCTACAATGAGCAGTTCTTC. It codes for CASSTTFTATSVRSYNEQFF.